This T cell receptor (beta chain) derives from a study of CD8 T cells in ankylosing spondylitis. The study, taken as a whole, reports: For ankylosing spondylitis blood, a TCR beta motif of about eight highly homologous variants appeared characteristic. Clones linked to the disease showed a CD8+ phenotype. They occurred at relatively low frequencies in peripheral blood. Significantly higher representation of disease-linked clones was reported for matched ankylosing spondylitis synovial fluid.

The CDR3 has 13 residues. The germline V and J ends were trimmed by 1 base and 1 base, with 7 bases remaining between them. Per the germline V gene, CDR1 is DFQATT and CDR2 is SNEGSKA (reference sequence). This clonotype was seen repeatedly, ten times or more. Its antigen is currently unknown. Quantitative 5'-RACE was performed with molecular barcodes, and it yielded the TCR beta libraries. TCRdb itself ran the 5' RACE reads through MiXCR, one entry per CDR3 protein. The sample lists about 39,000 distinct CDR3 sequences, under 13% occurring once. V and J are TRBV20-1 and TRBJ1-1; D is unresolved. Sequenced material: blood, either unsorted or a sorted T cell fraction (not recorded which). The sequence was obtained from a male donor with ankylosing spondylitis or in good health (not recorded which). The CDR3 nucleotides are TGCAGTGCTAGAGTCCCCGAGAACACTGAAGCTTTCTTT. It yields the protein CSARVPENTEAFF.